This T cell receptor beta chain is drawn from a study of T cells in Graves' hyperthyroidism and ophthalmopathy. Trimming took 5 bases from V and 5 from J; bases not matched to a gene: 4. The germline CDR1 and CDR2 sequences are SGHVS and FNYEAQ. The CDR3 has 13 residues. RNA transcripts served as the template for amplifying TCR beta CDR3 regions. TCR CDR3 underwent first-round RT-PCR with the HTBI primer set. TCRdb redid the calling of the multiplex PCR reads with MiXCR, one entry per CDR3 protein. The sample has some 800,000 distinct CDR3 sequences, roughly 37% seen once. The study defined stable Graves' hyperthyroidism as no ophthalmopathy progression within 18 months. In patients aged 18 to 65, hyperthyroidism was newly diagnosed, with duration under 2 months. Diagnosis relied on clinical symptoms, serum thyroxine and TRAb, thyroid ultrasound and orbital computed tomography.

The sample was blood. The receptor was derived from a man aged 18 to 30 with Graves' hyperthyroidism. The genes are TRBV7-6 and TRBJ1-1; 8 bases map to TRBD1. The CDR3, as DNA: TGTGCCAGCAGCGGCAGGGGGCTGACTGAAGCTTTCTTT. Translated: CASSGRGLTEAFF.